Listed below are T cell receptor beta chains from one sample, sequenced in a study of cytomegalovirus exposure and HLA in healthy donors. Assay: immunoSEQ multiplex PCR; the TCRdb copy retains only in-frame clones and omits some. Here the sample spans 68,000 or so clones, roughly nine tenths being singletons. The sample was PBMCs. Receptors were obtained from a man between 18 and 35 years old in good health and CMV-seronegative. The CDR3 runs from the conserved cysteine through the conserved F or W. The D gene is left open where the match is weak. Rows may omit the clone size; those that give it use once, few, many or a size class.

j_call v_call d_call clone_size cdr3_aa cdr3_nt
TRBJ1-3 TRBV19 NA NA CATTWTAGNTIYF TGTGCCACCACTTGGACAGCTGGAAACACCATATATTTT
TRBJ2-3 TRBV18 NA NA CASSLAGPGTDTQYF TGTGCCAGCTCACTGGCGGGGCCGGGGACAGATACGCAGTATTTT
TRBJ2-7 TRBV6-5 NA NA CASLGGANEQYF TGTGCCAGCCTGGGGGGGGCTAACGAGCAGTACTTC
TRBJ2-1 TRBV10-3 TRBD2 NA CAITPGLAGGRHNEQFF TGTGCCATCACCCCGGGACTAGCGGGAGGGAGGCACAATGAGCAGTTCTTC
TRBJ2-1 TRBV7-9 TRBD2 NA CASSLFTGTSGHNEQFF TGTGCCAGCAGCTTATTTACCGGGACTAGCGGCCACAATGAGCAGTTCTTC
TRBJ1-3 TRBV19 NA NA CASSGRPSGNTIYF TGTGCCAGTAGTGGGCGACCCTCTGGAAACACCATATATTTT
TRBJ2-7 TRBV21-1 NA NA CASSKGLSRDKYEQYF TGTGCCAGCAGCAAAGGCTTAAGCCGGGATAAATACGAGCAGTACTTC
TRBJ1-1 TRBV27 TRBD1 NA CASSSLMGQGYTEAFF TGTGCCAGCAGTTCCCTCATGGGACAGGGATACACTGAAGCTTTCTTT
TRBJ1-2 TRBV9 NA NA CASSVVDEAWVGYGYTF TGTGCCAGCAGCGTAGTAGATGAGGCCTGGGTAGGCTATGGCTACACCTTC
TRBJ1-2 TRBV5-1 TRBD1 NA CASSLGGQIYGYTF TGCGCCAGCAGCTTGGGGGGACAGATCTATGGCTACACCTTC
TRBJ2-5 TRBV11-2 TRBD2 NA CASSPPGLAGGETQYF TGTGCCAGCAGCCCACCGGGACTAGCGGGAGGGGAGACCCAGTACTTC
TRBJ2-2 TRBV4-1 NA NA CASSHKDFDARALNTGELFF TGCGCCAGCAGCCACAAGGATTTTGATGCGAGGGCCCTAAACACCGGGGAGCTGTTTTTT
TRBJ2-7 TRBV7-9 TRBD2 NA CASSTRLAEVYEQYF TGTGCCAGCAGCACCAGACTAGCGGAGGTCTACGAGCAGTACTTC
TRBJ2-1 TRBV4-1 NA NA CASSLADSSYNEQFF TGCGCCAGCAGCCTAGCGGATAGCTCCTACAATGAGCAGTTCTTC
TRBJ2-7 TRBV5-6 NA NA CASSLGVSGAYEQYF TGTGCCAGCAGCTTAGGGGTCTCGGGGGCCTACGAGCAGTACTTC
TRBJ2-7 TRBV4-2 NA NA CASSQDSERYEQYF TGTGCCAGCAGCCAAGATTCAGAGCGCTACGAGCAGTACTTC
TRBJ2-3 TRBV19 TRBD2 NA CASRLAGNTDTQYF TGTGCCAGTAGACTAGCGGGAAACACAGATACGCAGTATTTT
TRBJ2-1 TRBV29-1 TRBD2 NA CSVESLTSDEQFF TGCAGCGTTGAATCGTTGACTAGCGATGAGCAGTTCTTC
TRBJ2-7 TRBV4-3 NA NA CASSQGVGGGRPYEQYF TGCGCCAGCAGCCAAGGGGTAGGTGGGGGCCGTCCCTACGAGCAGTACTTC
TRBJ2-4 TRBV7-9 NA NA CASSPIDIAKNIQYF TGTGCCAGCAGCCCCATAGATATAGCCAAAAACATTCAGTACTTC
TRBJ2-7 TRBV28 TRBD2 NA CASSLEREFVVSTYEQYF TGTGCCAGCAGTTTAGAGCGGGAGTTCGTCGTAAGCACCTACGAGCAGTACTTC
TRBJ2-5 TRBV5-1 TRBD2 NA CASSLVPSGRSRETQYF TGCGCCAGCAGCTTGGTGCCTAGCGGGAGGAGTAGAGAGACCCAGTACTTC
TRBJ2-5 TRBV28 TRBD1 NA CASTGQGRGETQYF TGTGCCAGCACCGGACAGGGTAGGGGGGAGACCCAGTACTTC
TRBJ1-1 TRBV7-8 TRBD1 NA CASSARDRKNTEAFF TGTGCCAGCAGCGCCCGGGACAGGAAAAACACTGAAGCTTTCTTT
TRBJ2-7 TRBV19 TRBD2 NA CASSIDPTSGRSEQYF TGTGCCAGTAGTATAGATCCGACTAGCGGGAGGAGCGAGCAGTACTTC
TRBJ1-1 TRBV7-9 NA NA CASSLGPRFTEAFF TGTGCCAGCAGCTTAGGACCCAGGTTCACTGAAGCTTTCTTT
TRBJ2-1 TRBV6-1 TRBD1 once CASDWTGARNEQFF TGTGCCAGCGACTGGACAGGGGCCAGGAATGAGCAGTTCTTC
TRBJ2-3 TRBV6-5 NA NA CASRISVLTDTQYF TGTGCCAGCAGAATTAGCGTGCTGACAGATACGCAGTATTTT
TRBJ2-1 TRBV4-3 NA NA CASSQDQIRTASNEQFF TGCGCCAGCAGCCAAGACCAAATTCGGACAGCGAGCAATGAGCAGTTCTTC
TRBJ2-7 TRBV30 TRBD1 NA CAWNRGAYEQYF TGTGCCTGGAACAGGGGGGCCTACGAGCAGTACTTC
TRBJ2-7 TRBV10-3 TRBD1 NA CAIIGQGAPYEQYF TGTGCCATCATCGGACAGGGGGCTCCCTACGAGCAGTACTTC
TRBJ2-3 TRBV15 NA NA CATRGGFSTDTQYF TGTGCCACCCGCGGCGGATTTAGCACAGATACGCAGTATTTT
TRBJ2-1 TRBV5-1 NA NA CASSPPNNEQFF TGCGCCAGCAGCCCCCCAAACAATGAGCAGTTCTTC
TRBJ2-3 TRBV6-4 NA NA CASSVGMDRWDTQYF TGTGCCAGCAGTGTTGGCATGGACAGATGGGATACGCAGTATTTT
TRBJ2-7 TRBV7-2 TRBD1 NA CASSSPLPGGSEQYF TGTGCCAGCAGTTCTCCATTACCAGGGGGAAGCGAGCAGTACTTC
TRBJ2-4 TRBV2 TRBD2 NA CASSGEGPNIQYF TGTGCCAGCAGTGGGGAGGGGCCAAACATTCAGTACTTC
TRBJ2-7 TRBV19 TRBD2 NA CASAGLAGGPFHEQYF TGTGCCAGCGCCGGACTAGCGGGAGGGCCCTTTCACGAGCAGTACTTC
TRBJ1-3 TRBV15 NA NA CATSREQFLNSGNTIYF TGTGCCACCAGCAGGGAGCAGTTCTTGAACTCTGGAAACACCATATATTTT
TRBJ2-7 TRBV7-3 NA NA CASSLINEQYF TGTGCCAGCAGCTTAATAAACGAGCAGTACTTC
TRBJ2-3 TRBV7-3 NA NA CASSLKLSGTSTDTQYF TGTGCCAGCAGCTTAAAACTTAGCGGAACTAGCACAGATACGCAGTATTTT
TRBJ2-4 TRBV5-1 NA NA CASSTGTAENIQYF TGCGCCAGCAGCACAGGGACGGCAGAAAACATTCAGTACTTC
TRBJ1-2 TRBV6-6 TRBD1 NA CASSLDRGWDGYTF TGTGCCAGCAGCCTTGACAGGGGATGGGACGGCTACACCTTC
TRBJ1-4 TRBV6-6 NA few CASSYGPEAEKLFF TGTGCCAGCAGTTACGGGCCTGAAGCTGAAAAACTGTTTTTT
TRBJ2-1 TRBV29-1 TRBD2 once CSVRATGGLNEQFF TGCAGCGTTCGGGCAACGGGAGGGTTAAATGAGCAGTTCTTC
TRBJ1-3 TRBV28 NA few CASSSRQSSGNTIYF TGTGCCAGCAGTTCCAGGCAGAGCTCTGGAAACACCATATATTTT
TRBJ2-7 TRBV11-3 NA NA CASSLTGLGEQYF TGTGCCAGCAGCTTAACAGGGTTGGGGGAGCAGTACTTC
TRBJ2-1 TRBV5-6 TRBD2 NA CASRGGRKRGTYNEQFF TGTGCCAGCAGGGGTGGCCGTAAGCGGGGGACCTACAATGAGCAGTTCTTC
TRBJ2-3 TRBV10-3 NA NA CAISEGTISTDTQYF TGTGCCATCAGTGAGGGGACAATTAGCACAGATACGCAGTATTTT
TRBJ2-2 TRBV6-4 TRBD2 NA CASGTSGSTGELFF TGTGCCAGCGGGACTAGCGGGAGCACCGGGGAGCTGTTTTTT
TRBJ2-5 TRBV27 TRBD2 NA CASSPTLAGQETQYF TGTGCCAGCAGTCCCACTCTAGCGGGCCAAGAGACCCAGTACTTC
TRBJ1-4 TRBV6-1 TRBD1 NA CASSEAGTGSEKLFF TGTGCCAGCAGTGAAGCGGGGACAGGGTCTGAAAAACTGTTTTTT
TRBJ1-1 TRBV7-9 NA NA CASSSFVNTEAFF TGTGCCAGCAGCTCGTTTGTGAACACTGAAGCTTTCTTT
TRBJ2-3 TRBV28 TRBD1 NA CASTLPGQGITDTQYF TGTGCCAGCACCCTACCGGGACAGGGAATTACAGATACGCAGTATTTT
TRBJ2-1 TRBV9 NA NA CASSRGTRYNEQFF TGTGCCAGCAGCCGCGGGACCCGATACAATGAGCAGTTCTTC
TRBJ2-1 TRBV9 TRBD2 NA CASSATWTSGYNEQFF TGTGCCAGCAGTGCGACATGGACTAGCGGTTACAATGAGCAGTTCTTC
TRBJ1-4 TRBV2 NA few CASQGRGGKLFF TGTGCCAGCCAAGGACGGGGAGGGAAACTGTTTTTT
TRBJ1-1 TRBV10-3 TRBD1 NA CAIWRQGKEENTEAFF TGTGCCATCTGGAGACAGGGGAAGGAAGAGAACACTGAAGCTTTCTTT
TRBJ2-5 TRBV7-7 TRBD1 NA CASSFWDRGIETQYF TGTGCTAGCAGCTTCTGGGACAGGGGTATAGAGACCCAGTACTTC
TRBJ1-1 TRBV2 NA NA CASSATGNTEAFF TGTGCCAGCAGTGCCACGGGGAACACTGAAGCTTTCTTT
TRBJ2-3 TRBV18 TRBD2 NA CASSLLAGDTDTQYF TGTGCCAGCTCACTATTAGCGGGAGACACAGATACGCAGTATTTT